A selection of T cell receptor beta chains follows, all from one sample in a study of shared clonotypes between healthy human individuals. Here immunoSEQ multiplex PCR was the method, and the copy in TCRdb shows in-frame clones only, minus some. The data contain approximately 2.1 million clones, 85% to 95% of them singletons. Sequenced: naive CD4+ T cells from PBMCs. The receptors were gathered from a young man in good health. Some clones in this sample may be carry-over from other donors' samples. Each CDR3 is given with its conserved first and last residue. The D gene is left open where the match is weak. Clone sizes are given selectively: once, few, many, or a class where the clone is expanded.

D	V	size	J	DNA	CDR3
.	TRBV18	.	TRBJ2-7	TGTGCCAGCTCACCAGGGATCAATGGCGAGCAGTACTTC	CASSPGINGEQYF
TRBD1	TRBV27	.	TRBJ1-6	TGTGCCAGCAGTAACAGGGGAAGAGGGTCACCCCTCCACTTT	CASSNRGRGSPLHF
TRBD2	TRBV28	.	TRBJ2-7	TGTGCCAGCAGTTTTGGGTGGGCTAGCGGGTCCCCCTACGAGCAGTACTTC	CASSFGWASGSPYEQYF
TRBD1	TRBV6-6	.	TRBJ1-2	TGTGCCAGCAGTACGACAGGGGGCGATCATGGCTACACCTTC	CASSTTGGDHGYTF
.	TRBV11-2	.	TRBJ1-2	TGTGCCAGCAGCTTAGCAGGGCCAAACTATGGCTACACCTTC	CASSLAGPNYGYTF
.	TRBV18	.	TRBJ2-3	TGTGCCAGCTCACCACCGACGGTCCGTGGAGATACGCAGTATTTT	CASSPPTVRGDTQYF
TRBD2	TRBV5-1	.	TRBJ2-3	TGCGCCAGCAGCTTCAGCGGGGCGAGTAGCACAGATACGCAGTATTTT	CASSFSGASSTDTQYF
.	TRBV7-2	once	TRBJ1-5	TGTGCCAGCAGCTTAGTAGGATGGGATACTAGCAATCAGCCCCAGCATTTT	CASSLVGWDTSNQPQHF
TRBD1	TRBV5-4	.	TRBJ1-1	TGTGCCAGCAGCTACCGACAGGGGATGAACACTGAAGCTTTCTTT	CASSYRQGMNTEAFF
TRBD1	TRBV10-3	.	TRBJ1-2	TGTGCCATCATCCTCGGGACAGAAGTACCCTATGGCTACACCTTC	CAIILGTEVPYGYTF
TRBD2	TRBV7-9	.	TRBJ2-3	TGTGCCAGCAGCTTAATAGCGGGAGCTAGCACAGATACGCAGTATTTT	CASSLIAGASTDTQYF
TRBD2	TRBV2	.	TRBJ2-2	TGTGCCAGCCAGACTAGCCCTAAGTCGGGGACCGGGGAGCTGTTTTTT	CASQTSPKSGTGELFF
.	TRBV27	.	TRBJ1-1	TGTGCCAGCAGTTTGATTACGGGTAACAGTGGAGCTTTCTTT	CASSLITGNSGAFF
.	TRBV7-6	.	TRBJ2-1	TGTGCCAGCAGCTTAGCGATGAAGAGCTCCTACAATGAGCAGTTCTTC	CASSLAMKSSYNEQFF
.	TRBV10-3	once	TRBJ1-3	TGTGCCATCAGTGACAGGGTATCTGGAAACACCATATATTTT	CAISDRVSGNTIYF
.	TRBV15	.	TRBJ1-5	TGTGCCACCAGCAGAGATCGGGCACTAAGGAATCAGCCCCAGCATTTT	CATSRDRALRNQPQHF
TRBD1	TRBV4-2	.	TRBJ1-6	TGTGCCAGCAGCGACCGGACAGGGGATAATTCACCCCTCCACTTT	CASSDRTGDNSPLHF
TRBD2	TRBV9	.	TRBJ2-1	TGTGCCAGCAGCGTCAGCGGGGCCTCCTACAATGAGCAGTTCTTC	CASSVSGASYNEQFF
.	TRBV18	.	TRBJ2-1	TGTGCCAGCTCACCGAATAGCGGACTGACCTACAATGAGCAGTTCTTC	CASSPNSGLTYNEQFF
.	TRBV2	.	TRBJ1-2	TGTGCCAGCGGGGGGCGAAACTATGGCTACACCTTC	CASGGRNYGYTF
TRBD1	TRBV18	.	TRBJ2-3	TGTGCCAGCTCACCACTTGGGACAGCGCCCACAGATACGCAGTATTTT	CASSPLGTAPTDTQYF
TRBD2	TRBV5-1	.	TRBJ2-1	TGCGCCAGCAGCTACGGACTAGCGGGAGGCGCCTTTTACAATGAGCAGTTCTTC	CASSYGLAGGAFYNEQFF
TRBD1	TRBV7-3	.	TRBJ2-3	TGTGCCAGCAGCTTTCCTACGGGACAGGGCACAGATACGCAGTATTTT	CASSFPTGQGTDTQYF
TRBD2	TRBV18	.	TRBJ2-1	TGTGCCAGCTCAATTACCTACGGACTAAGCGGGAGGGCCAATGAGCAGTTCTTC	CASSITYGLSGRANEQFF
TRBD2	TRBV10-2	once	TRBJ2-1	TGCGCCAGCAGGCTGGGACTAGCGGCTTATAATGAGCAGTTCTTC	CASRLGLAAYNEQFF
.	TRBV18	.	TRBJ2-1	TGTGCCAGCTCAACACGCGGGGGCCTCAATGAGCAGTTCTTC	CASSTRGGLNEQFF
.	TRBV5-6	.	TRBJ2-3	TGTGCCAGCAGCGACCCGGACCCTCTTCCTCTCTCTCCGCAGTATTTT	CASSDPDPLPLSPQYF
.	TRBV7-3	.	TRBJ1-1	TGTGCCAGCAGCCAGGGATCAAAGGGAGGCACTGAAGCTTTCTTT	CASSQGSKGGTEAFF
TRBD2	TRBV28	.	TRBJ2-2	TGTGCCAGCAGTCTTTTACTAGCGGTCACCGGGGAGCTGTTTTTT	CASSLLLAVTGELFF
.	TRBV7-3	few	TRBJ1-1	TGTGCCAGCAGCACGACAGCAAACACTGAAGCTTTCTTT	CASSTTANTEAFF
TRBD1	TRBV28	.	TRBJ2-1	TGTGCCAGCGGGAGGCTGGCAGGGGGCCGGAATGAGCAGTTCTTC	CASGRLAGGRNEQFF
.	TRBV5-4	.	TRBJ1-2	TGTGCCAGCAGCTTGGGGGGAGGTGGCTATGGCTACACCTTC	CASSLGGGGYGYTF
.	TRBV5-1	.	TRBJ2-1	TGCGCCAGCAGCCGCGGAGGGCCTGAGAATGAGCAGTTCTTC	CASSRGGPENEQFF
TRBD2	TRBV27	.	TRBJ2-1	TGTGCCAGCAAACGGGAGGGCCTCTATGAGCAGTTCTTC	CASKREGLYEQFF
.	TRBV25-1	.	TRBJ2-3	TGTGCCAGCTCAGGGGCGGGAGATACGCAGTATTTT	CASSGAGDTQYF
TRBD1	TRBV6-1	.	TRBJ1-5	TGTGCCAGCAGTGAACAGGGGGGATATAGCAATCAGCCCCAGCATTTT	CASSEQGGYSNQPQHF
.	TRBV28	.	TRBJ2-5	TGTGCCAGCAGCTCTAATAAGGTAGCGGTACAAGAGACCCAGTACTTC	CASSSNKVAVQETQYF
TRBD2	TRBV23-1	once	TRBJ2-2	TGCGCCAGCAGTCACCATAGCGGGGCCGGGGAGCTGTTTTTT	CASSHHSGAGELFF
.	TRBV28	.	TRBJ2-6	TGTGCCAGCAGTTTAACCGGGTCTGGGGCCAACGTCCTGACTTTC	CASSLTGSGANVLTF
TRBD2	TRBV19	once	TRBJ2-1	TGTGCCAGTAGTATCCTAGCGGGATACAATGAGCAGTTCTTC	CASSILAGYNEQFF
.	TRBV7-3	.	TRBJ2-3	TGTGCCAGCAGCCCCCGGTTCGCGGAAGATACGCAGTATTTT	CASSPRFAEDTQYF
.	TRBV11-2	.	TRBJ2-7	TGTGCCAGCAGCTTAGGGGCGGGGGCCCGGTACGAGCAGTACTTC	CASSLGAGARYEQYF
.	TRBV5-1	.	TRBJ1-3	TGCGCCAGCAGCTTGGGTCGCCAGTTGATCTCTGGAAACACCATATATTTT	CASSLGRQLISGNTIYF
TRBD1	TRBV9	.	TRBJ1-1	TGTGCCAGCAGCGGATACAGGGGTCACACTGAAGCTTTCTTT	CASSGYRGHTEAFF
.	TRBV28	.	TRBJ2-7	TGTGCCAGCAGCCAACCGGGGGGCTTTGCCTACGAGCAGTACTTC	CASSQPGGFAYEQYF
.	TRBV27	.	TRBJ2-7	TGTGCCAGCAGTTCCGTTACCAACTACGAGCAGTACTTC	CASSSVTNYEQYF